Listed here is a single T cell receptor (beta chain). Looked up from germline, CDR1 is SGHRS and CDR2 is YFSETQ. V gave up 1 base and J gave up 0 bases, with 16 bases separating them. This CDR3 has 17 residues. Participants were aged roughly 18 to 95 years, lived in about 26 US areas, and enrolled virtually. The data are from a study of blood T cell repertoires in COVID-19. On the study more broadly: In each case, the material was cDNA or gDNA derived from T cells, B-cell-depleted T cells, or PBMCs.

How the authors handled the data: Nucleated cell counts were estimated from reference gene primer amplification. Sequencing used immunoSEQ multiplex PCR; TCRdb keeps in-frame clones, though not all of them. For V, J and clone size, that table is used; D and trimming come from the DNA. The repertoire holds about 280,000 clones, with around 92% as singletons. Sequenced input: PBMCs or T cells enriched from blood (not recorded which). The receptor was isolated from a woman aged 55-75 years who had recovered from COVID-19. The gene calls are TRBV5-1 and TRBJ1-1, with a weak D call TRBD1 (6 bases). The CDR3 sequence is CASSLRGATALNTEAFF. CDR3 in DNA: TGCGCCAGCAGCTTGCGGGGGGCGACCGCATTGAACACTGAAGCTTTCTTT.